The entry below describes one T cell receptor beta chain. As yet, its antigen is unknown. The germline V and J ends were trimmed by 4 bases and 2 bases, with 6 bases remaining between them. The CDR3 extends over 13 amino acids. Germline loops: CDR1 SGHTS, CDR2 YDEGEE. The sorted conventional CD4 T cells were gated as CD4+CD127+. This sample was included in a study of B cell selection in AIRE deficiency. The study's findings and limits: CDR3s were shorter in shared Treg sequences, reflecting few non-templated nucleotide insertions. Around 30% of healthy-shared Treg TCRbeta sequences appeared in patient Tconv cells. TCRbeta-only data showed 36.6% of shared healthy Treg sequences in healthy Tconv.

Source study methods: Pooled conventional T cells gave about 11x10^4 patient and around 1.5x10^5 donor TCRbeta sequences. The method was immunoSEQ multiplex PCR; TCRdb's version includes in-frame clones alone and lacks a portion of them. V, J and clone size reflect that table, while D and trimming were determined from the DNA. This table holds tens of thousands of clones, 90% to 97% found once. The V and J genes are TRBV5-8 and TRBJ2-2, with no clear D. Sequences were obtained from CD4+CD127+ conventional T cells sorted from PBMCs. This receptor was identified in a human donor in good health. The CDR3 is CASSRTNTGELFF. CDR3 DNA sequence: TGTGCCAGCAGCAGAACTAACACCGGGGAGCTGTTTTTT.